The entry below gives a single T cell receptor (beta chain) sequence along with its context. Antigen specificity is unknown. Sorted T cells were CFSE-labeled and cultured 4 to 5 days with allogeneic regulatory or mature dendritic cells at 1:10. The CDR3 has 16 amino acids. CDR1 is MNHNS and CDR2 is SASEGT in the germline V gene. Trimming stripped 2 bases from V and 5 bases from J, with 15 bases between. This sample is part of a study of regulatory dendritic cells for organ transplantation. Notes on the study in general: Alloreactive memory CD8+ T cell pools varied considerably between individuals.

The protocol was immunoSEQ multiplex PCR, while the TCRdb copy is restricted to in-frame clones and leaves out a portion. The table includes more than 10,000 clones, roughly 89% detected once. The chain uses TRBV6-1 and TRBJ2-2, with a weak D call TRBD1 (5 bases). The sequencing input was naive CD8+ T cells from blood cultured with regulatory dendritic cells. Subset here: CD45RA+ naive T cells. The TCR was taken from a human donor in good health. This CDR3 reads CASSERAGPYTGELFF. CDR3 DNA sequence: TGTGCCAGCAGTGAAAGGGCAGGGCCGTATACCGGGGAGCTGTTTTTT.